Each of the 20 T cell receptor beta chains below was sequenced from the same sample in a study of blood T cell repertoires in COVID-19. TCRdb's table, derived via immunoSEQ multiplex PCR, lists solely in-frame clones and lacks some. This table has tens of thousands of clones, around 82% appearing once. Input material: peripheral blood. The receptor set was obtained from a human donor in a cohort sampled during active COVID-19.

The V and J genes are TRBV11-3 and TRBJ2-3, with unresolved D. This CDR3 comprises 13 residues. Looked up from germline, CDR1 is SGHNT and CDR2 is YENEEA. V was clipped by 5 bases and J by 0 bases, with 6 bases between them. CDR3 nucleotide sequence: TGTGCCAGCAGCATATATAGCACAGATACGCAGTATTTT. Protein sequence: CASSIYSTDTQYF.

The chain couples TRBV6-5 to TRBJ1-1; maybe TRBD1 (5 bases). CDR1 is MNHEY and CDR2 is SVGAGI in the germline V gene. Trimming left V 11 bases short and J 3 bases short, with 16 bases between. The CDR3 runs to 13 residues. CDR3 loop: CAWGQPWDTEAFF. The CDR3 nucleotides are TGTGCCTGGGGCCAGCCTTGGGACACTGAAGCTTTCTTT.

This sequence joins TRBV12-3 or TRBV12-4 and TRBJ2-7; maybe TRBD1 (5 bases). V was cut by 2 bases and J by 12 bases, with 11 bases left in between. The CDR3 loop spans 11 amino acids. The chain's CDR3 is CASSLNQGLYF. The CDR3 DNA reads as TGTGCCAGCAGTTTAAATCAGGGTTTGTACTTC.

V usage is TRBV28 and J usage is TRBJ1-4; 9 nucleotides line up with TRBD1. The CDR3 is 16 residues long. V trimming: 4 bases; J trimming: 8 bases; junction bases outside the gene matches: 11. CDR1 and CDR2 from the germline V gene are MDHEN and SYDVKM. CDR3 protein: CASSYSGTGNGEKLFF. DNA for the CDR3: TGTGCCAGCAGTTATTCCGGGACAGGGAATGGCGAAAAACTGTTTTTT.

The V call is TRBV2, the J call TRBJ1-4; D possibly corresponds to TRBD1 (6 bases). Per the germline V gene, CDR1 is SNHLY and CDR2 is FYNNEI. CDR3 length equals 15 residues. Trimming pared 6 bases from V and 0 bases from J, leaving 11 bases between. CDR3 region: CASSLGGSTNEKLFF. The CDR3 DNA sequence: TGTGCCAGCAGCCTAGGGGGTTCAACTAATGAAAAACTGTTTTTT.

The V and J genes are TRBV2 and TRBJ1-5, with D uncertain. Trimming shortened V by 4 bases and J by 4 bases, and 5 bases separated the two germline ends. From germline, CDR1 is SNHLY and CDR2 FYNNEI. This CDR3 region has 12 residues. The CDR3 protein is CASSAQNQPQHF. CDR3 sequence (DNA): TGTGCCAGCAGTGCCCAGAATCAGCCCCAGCATTTT.

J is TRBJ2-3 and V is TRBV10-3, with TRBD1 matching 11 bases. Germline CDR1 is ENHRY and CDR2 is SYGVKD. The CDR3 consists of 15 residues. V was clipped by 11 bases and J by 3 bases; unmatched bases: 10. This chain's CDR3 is CAPGQRDRGTDTQYF. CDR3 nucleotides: TGTGCCCCAGGGCAACGGGACAGGGGGACAGATACGCAGTATTTT.

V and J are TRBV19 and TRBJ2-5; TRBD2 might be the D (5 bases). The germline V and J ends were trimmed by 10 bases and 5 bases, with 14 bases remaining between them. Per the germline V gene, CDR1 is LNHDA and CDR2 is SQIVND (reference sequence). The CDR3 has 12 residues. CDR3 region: CATKGERETQYF. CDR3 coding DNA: TGTGCCACTAAGGGCGAGCGGGAGACCCAGTACTTC.

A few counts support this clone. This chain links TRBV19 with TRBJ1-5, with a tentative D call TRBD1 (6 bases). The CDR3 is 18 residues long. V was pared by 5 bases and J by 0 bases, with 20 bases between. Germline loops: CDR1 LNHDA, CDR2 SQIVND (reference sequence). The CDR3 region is CASSDDRIVRYSNQPQHF. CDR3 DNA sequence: TGTGCCAGTAGTGACGACAGGATTGTCCGTTATAGCAATCAGCCCCAGCATTTT.

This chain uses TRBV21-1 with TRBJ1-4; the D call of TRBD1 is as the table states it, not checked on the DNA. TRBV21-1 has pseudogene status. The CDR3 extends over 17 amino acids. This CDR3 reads CASSKDIGRGENEKLFF. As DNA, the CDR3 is TGTGCCAGCAGCAAAGATATAGGCAGGGGAGAGAATGAAAAACTGTTTTTT.

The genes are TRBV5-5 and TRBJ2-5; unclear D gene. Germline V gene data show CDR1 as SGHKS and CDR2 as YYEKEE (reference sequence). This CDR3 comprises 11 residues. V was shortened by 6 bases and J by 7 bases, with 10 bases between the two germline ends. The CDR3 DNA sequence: TGTGCCAGCACCCGAGAGTGGACCCAGTACTTC. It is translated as CASTREWTQYF. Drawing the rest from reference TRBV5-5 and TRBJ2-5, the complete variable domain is DAGVTQSPTHLIKTRGQQVTLRCSPISGHKSVSWYQQVLGQGPQFIFQYYEKEERGRGNFPDRFSARQFPNYSSELNVNALLLGDSALYLCASTREWTQYFGPGTRLLVL.

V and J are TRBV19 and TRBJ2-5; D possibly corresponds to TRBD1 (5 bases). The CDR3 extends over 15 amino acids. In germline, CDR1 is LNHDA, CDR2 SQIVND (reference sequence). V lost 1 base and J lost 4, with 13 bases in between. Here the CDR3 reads CASSIVPQGSETQYF. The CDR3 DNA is TGTGCCAGTAGTATAGTCCCCCAGGGTTCAGAGACCCAGTACTTC.

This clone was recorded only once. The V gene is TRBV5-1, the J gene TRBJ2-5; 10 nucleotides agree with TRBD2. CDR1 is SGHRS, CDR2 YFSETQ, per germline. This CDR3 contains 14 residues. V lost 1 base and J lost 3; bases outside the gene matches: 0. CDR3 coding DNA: TGCGCCAGCAGCTTGACTAGCGGGAAAGAGACCCAGTACTTC. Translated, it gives CASSLTSGKETQYF.

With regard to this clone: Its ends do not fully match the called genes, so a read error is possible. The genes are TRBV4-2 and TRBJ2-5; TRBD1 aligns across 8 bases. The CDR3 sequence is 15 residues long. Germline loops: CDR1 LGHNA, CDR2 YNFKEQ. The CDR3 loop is CASSQGDRGKEAQYF. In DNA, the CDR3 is TGTGCCAGCAGCCAAGGCGACAGGGGAAAAGAGGCCCAGTACTTC.

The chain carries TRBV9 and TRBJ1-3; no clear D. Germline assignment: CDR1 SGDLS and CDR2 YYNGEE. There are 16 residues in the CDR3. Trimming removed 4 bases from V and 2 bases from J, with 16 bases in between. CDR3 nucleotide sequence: TGTGCCAGCAGCCCTTCTTCTCCCGGGGCTGGAAACACCATATATTTT. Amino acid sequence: CASSPSSPGAGNTIYF.

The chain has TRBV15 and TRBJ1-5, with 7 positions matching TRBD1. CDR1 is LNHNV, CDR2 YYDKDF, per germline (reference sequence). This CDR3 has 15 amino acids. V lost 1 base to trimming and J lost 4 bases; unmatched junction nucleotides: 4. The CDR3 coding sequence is TGTGCCACCAGCAGAGGTTGGGGACAGAATCAGCCCCAGCATTTT. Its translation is CATSRGWGQNQPQHF.

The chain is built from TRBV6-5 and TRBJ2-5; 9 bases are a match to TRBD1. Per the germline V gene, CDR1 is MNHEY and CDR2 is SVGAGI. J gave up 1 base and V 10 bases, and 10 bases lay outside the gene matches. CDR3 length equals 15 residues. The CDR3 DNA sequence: TGTGCCACCAAACAGGGGGCGGGCAGCCAAGAGACCCAGTACTTC. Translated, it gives CATKQGAGSQETQYF.

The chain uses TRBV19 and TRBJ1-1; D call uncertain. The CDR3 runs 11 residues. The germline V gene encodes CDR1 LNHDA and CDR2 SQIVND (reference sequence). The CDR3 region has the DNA TGTGTGGTAGCTAGCGACACTGAAGCTTTCTTT. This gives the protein CVVASDTEAFF. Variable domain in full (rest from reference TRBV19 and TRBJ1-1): DGGITQSPKYLFRKEGQNVTLSCEQNLNHDAMYWYRQDPGQGLRLIYYSQIVNDFQKGDIAEGYSVSREKKESFPLTVTSAQKNPTAFYLCVVASDTEAFFGQGTRLTVV.

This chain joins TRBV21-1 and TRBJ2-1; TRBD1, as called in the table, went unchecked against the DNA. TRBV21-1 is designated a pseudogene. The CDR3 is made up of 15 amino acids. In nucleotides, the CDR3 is TGTGCCAGCAGCAAAGGGAAGACAGCAGACAATGAGCAGTTCTTC. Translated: CASSKGKTADNEQFF.

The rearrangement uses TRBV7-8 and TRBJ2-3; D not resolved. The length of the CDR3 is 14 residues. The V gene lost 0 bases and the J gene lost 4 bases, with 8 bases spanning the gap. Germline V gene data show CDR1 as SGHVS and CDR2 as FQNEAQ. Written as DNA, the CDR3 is TGTGCCAGCAGCTTAGCGCTCACTTCAGATACGCAGTATTTT. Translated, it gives CASSLALTSDTQYF.